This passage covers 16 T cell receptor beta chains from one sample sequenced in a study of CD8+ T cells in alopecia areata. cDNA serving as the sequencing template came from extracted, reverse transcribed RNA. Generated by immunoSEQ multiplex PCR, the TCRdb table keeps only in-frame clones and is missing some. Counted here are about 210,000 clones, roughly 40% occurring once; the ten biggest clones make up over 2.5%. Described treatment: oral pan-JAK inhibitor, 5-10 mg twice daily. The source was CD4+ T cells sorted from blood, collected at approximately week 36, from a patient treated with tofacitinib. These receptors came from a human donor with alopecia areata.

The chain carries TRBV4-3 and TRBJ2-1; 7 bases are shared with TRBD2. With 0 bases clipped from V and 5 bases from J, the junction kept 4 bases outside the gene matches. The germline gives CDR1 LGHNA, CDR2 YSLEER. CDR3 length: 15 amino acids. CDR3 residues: CASSQDVTSNNEQFF. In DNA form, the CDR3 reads TGCGCCAGCAGCCAAGATGTGACTAGCAACAATGAGCAGTTCTTC.

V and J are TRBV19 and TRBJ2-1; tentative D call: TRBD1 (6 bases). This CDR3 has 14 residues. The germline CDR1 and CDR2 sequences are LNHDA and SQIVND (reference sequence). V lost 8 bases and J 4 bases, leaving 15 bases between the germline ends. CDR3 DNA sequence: TGTGCCAGTGCAACAGGGCGTGGGTACAATGAGCAGTTCTTC. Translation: CASATGRGYNEQFF.

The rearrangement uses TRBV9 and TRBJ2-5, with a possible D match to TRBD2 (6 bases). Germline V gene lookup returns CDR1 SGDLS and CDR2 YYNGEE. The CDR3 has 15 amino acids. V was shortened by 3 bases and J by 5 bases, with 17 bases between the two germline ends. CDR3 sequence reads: CASSADASVWETQYF. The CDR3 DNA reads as TGTGCCAGCAGCGCCGACGCTAGCGTTTGGGAGACCCAGTACTTC.

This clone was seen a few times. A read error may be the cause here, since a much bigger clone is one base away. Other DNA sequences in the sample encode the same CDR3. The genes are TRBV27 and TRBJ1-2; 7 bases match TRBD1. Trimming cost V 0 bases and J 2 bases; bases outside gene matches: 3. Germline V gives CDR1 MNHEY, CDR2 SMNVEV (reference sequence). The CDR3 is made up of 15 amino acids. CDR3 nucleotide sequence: TGTGCCAGCAGTTTATCACCCAGGGGGAACTATGGCTACACCTTC. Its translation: CASSLSPRGNYGYTF.

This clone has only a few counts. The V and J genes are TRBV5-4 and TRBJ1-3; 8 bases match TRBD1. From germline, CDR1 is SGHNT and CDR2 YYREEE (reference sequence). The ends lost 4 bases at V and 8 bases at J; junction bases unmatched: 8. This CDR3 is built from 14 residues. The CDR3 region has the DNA TGTGCCAGCAGCCTCGGACAGGGAAGGGACACCATATATTTT. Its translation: CASSLGQGRDTIYF.

CDR3 nucleotide sequence: TGTGCCAGTACCGAAGACGGCGGCTCTGGAAACACCATATATTTT. Translation: CASTEDGGSGNTIYF. The V gene is TRBV19, the J gene TRBJ1-3; D unclear. CDR3 length: 15 amino acids. V lost 7 bases, J lost 0 bases, and 13 bases lay in between. Germline CDR1 LNHDA, CDR2 SQIVND (reference sequence).

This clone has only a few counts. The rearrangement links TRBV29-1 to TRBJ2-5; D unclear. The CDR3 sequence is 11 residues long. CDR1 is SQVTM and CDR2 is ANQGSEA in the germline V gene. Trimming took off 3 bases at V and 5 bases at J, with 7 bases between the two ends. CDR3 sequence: CSVEIRETQYF. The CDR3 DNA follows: TGCAGCGTTGAGATCAGGGAGACCCAGTACTTC.

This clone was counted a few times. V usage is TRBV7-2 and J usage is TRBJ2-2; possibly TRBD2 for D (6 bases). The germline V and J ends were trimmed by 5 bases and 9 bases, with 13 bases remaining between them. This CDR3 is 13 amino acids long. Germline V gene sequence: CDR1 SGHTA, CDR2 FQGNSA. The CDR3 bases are TGTGCCAGCAGCCAGCGGGCCGCCCGGGAGCTGTTTTTT. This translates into CASSQRAARELFF.

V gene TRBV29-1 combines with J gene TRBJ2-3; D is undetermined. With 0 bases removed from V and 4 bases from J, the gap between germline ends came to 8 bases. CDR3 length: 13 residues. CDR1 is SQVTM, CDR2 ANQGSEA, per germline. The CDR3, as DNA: TGCAGCGTTGAAGATAGAAGGGCAGATACGCAGTATTTT. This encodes CSVEDRRADTQYF.

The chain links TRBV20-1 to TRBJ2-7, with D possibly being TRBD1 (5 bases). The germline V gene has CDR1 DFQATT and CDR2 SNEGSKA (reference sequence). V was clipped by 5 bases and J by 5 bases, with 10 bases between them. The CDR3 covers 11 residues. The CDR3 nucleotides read TGCAGTGCTGCAGGGTCCCACGAGCAGTACTTC. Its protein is CSAAGSHEQYF.

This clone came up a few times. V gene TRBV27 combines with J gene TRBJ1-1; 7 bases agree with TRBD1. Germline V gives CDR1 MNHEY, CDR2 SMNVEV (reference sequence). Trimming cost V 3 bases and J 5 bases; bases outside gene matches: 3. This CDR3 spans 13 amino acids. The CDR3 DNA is TGTGCCAGCAGTTTGGACAGGATAACTGAAGCTTTCTTT. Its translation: CASSLDRITEAFF.

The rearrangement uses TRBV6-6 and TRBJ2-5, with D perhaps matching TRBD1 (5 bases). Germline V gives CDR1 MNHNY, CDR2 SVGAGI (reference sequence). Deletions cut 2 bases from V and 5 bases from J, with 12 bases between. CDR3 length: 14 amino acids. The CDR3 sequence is CASSYRGQGETQYF. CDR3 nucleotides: TGTGCCAGCAGTTACCGTGGGCAGGGTGAGACCCAGTACTTC.

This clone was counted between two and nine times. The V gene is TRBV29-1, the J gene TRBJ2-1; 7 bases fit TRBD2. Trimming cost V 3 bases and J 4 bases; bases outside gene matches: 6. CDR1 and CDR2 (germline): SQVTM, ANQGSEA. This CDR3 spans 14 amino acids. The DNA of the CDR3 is TGCAGCGTTGATTTCCAGCGGGGTTACAATGAGCAGTTCTTC. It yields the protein CSVDFQRGYNEQFF.

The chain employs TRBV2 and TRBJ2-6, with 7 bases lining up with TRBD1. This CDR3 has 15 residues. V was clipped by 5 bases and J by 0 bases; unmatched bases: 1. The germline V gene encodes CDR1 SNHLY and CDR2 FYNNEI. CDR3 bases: TGTGCCAGCAGTAAGGGGGCCTCTGGGGCCAACGTCCTGACTTTC. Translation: CASSKGASGANVLTF.

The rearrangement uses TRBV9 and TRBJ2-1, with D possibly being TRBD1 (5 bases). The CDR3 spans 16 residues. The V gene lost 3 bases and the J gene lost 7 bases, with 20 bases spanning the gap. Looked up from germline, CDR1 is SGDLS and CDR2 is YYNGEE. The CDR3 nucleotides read TGTGCCAGCAGCGAACAAACAGGCGGCACAGTAAATGAGCAGTTCTTC. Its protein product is CASSEQTGGTVNEQFF. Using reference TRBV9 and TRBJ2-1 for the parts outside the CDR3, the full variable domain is DSGVTQTPKHLITATGQRVTLRCSPRSGDLSVYWYQQSLDQGLQFLIQYYNGEERAKGNILERFSAQQFPDLHSELNLSSLELGDSALYFCASSEQTGGTVNEQFFGPGTRLTVL.

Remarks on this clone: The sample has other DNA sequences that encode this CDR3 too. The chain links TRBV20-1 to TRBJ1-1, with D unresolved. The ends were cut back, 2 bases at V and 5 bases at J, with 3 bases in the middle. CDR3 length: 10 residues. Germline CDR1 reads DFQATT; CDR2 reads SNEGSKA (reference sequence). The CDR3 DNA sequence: TGCAGTGCTAGATCTACTGAAGCTTTCTTT. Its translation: CSARSTEAFF.